This T cell receptor beta chain appears in the sequencing data of a study of blood T cells in healthy people across ages. This CDR3 has 16 residues. Germline CDR1 SGHRS, CDR2 YFSETQ. Whole-study results and caveats: One million T cells yielded diversity estimates that were considered underestimates.

Next came a second PCR, run for about 7 to 12 cycles, which used a sample-barcoded 5' primer along with a J-beta primer mix. Per sample, CDR3-containing paired-end reads numbered at least 2.5 million. In TCRdb, the 5' RACE reads were re-called with MiXCR into one record per CDR3 protein. This sample carries under 800,000 distinct CDR3 sequences, more than 20% of them seen once, and the ten largest clones take roughly 3.9%. Donors were healthy Caucasian individuals from Russia aged about 6 to 90. Each donor's blood draw was roughly 9.5 milliliters of peripheral blood. In its sample, this clonotype was seen a few times. What it binds is not known.

Sequencing was carried out using blood. The receptor was derived from a man between 70 and 80 years old in good health. The gene calls are TRBV5-1 and TRBJ2-5, with 13 bases aligning to TRBD2. TRBJ2-1 explains the end of the DNA better; the J call may be wrong. As DNA, the CDR3 is TGCGCCAGCAGCTTGTATGGGACTAGCGGGACGGGTGAGCAGTTCTTC. It encodes CASSLYGTSGTGEQFF.